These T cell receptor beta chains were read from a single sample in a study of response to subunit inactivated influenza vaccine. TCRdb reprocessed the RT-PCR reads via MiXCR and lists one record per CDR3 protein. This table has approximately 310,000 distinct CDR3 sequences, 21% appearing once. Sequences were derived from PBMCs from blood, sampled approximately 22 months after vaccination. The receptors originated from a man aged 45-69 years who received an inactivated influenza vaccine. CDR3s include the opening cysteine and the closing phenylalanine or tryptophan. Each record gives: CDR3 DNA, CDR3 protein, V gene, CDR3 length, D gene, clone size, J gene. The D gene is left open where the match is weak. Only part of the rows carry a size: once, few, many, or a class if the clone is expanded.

CDR3 DNA: TGTGCCAGCAGCCAAGATCTGGGCACGAGAACTGAAGCTTTCTTT; CDR3 protein: CASSQDLGTRTEAFF; V gene: TRBV3-1; CDR3 length: 15; D gene: NA; clone size: NA; J gene: TRBJ1-1
CDR3 DNA: TGTGCCAGCAGCCGGGAAAGAGGCTACACCTTC; CDR3 protein: CASSRERGYTF; V gene: TRBV11-2; CDR3 length: 11; D gene: NA; clone size: NA; J gene: TRBJ1-2
CDR3 DNA: TGTGCCAGCAGCCAAGCAATAGCCTACGAGCAGTACTTC; CDR3 protein: CASSQAIAYEQYF; V gene: TRBV4-2; CDR3 length: 13; D gene: NA; clone size: NA; J gene: TRBJ2-7
CDR3 DNA: TGTGCCAGCAGCTGGGAGGGCGGCGAGCAGTACTTC; CDR3 protein: CASSWEGGEQYF; V gene: TRBV12-3/TRBV12-4; CDR3 length: 12; D gene: TRBD2; clone size: few; J gene: TRBJ2-7
CDR3 DNA: TGCAGTGCGGAGGACAGGGGTTACAATGAGCAGTTCTTC; CDR3 protein: CSAEDRGYNEQFF; V gene: TRBV20-1; CDR3 length: 13; D gene: TRBD1; clone size: NA; J gene: TRBJ2-1
CDR3 DNA: TGTGTTGTAACAGGATCCTACGAGCAGTACTTC; CDR3 protein: CVVTGSYEQYF; V gene: TRBV28; CDR3 length: 11; D gene: NA; clone size: NA; J gene: TRBJ2-7
CDR3 DNA: TGTGCCAGCAGCTTAGGAGTGGTAGAGACCCAGTACTTC; CDR3 protein: CASSLGVVETQYF; V gene: TRBV11-2; CDR3 length: 13; D gene: NA; clone size: few; J gene: TRBJ2-5
CDR3 DNA: TGTGCCAGCAGCCAAAACGCTCAGGATGAGCAGTTCTTC; CDR3 protein: CASSQNAQDEQFF; V gene: TRBV6-2/TRBV6-3; CDR3 length: 13; D gene: NA; clone size: NA; J gene: TRBJ2-1
CDR3 DNA: TGTGCCAGCAGCGCGACTAGCGGGAGGGCCTACGAGCAGTACTTC; CDR3 protein: CASSATSGRAYEQYF; V gene: TRBV7-2; CDR3 length: 15; D gene: TRBD2; clone size: once; J gene: TRBJ2-7
CDR3 DNA: TGTGCCAGCAGTCGGACGATGGGACAGCTTTATGGCTACACCTTC; CDR3 protein: CASSRTMGQLYGYTF; V gene: TRBV27; CDR3 length: 15; D gene: TRBD1; clone size: few; J gene: TRBJ1-2
CDR3 DNA: TGTGCCAGCAGCTTACGGCCAACCACAGATACGCAGTATTTT; CDR3 protein: CASSLRPTTDTQYF; V gene: TRBV7-6; CDR3 length: 14; D gene: NA; clone size: few; J gene: TRBJ2-3
CDR3 DNA: TGTGCCAGCAGCGCCTCTAGGGACAATGAGCAGTTCTTC; CDR3 protein: CASSASRDNEQFF; V gene: TRBV2; CDR3 length: 13; D gene: NA; clone size: NA; J gene: TRBJ2-1
CDR3 DNA: TGTGCCAGCAGGGAAGGGGCCACTGAAGCTTTCTTT; CDR3 protein: CASREGATEAFF; V gene: TRBV6-6; CDR3 length: 12; D gene: NA; clone size: many; J gene: TRBJ1-1
CDR3 DNA: TGTGCCAGCATCTCGACGGGGACTGAAGCTTTCTTT; CDR3 protein: CASISTGTEAFF; V gene: TRBV6-5; CDR3 length: 12; D gene: NA; clone size: NA; J gene: TRBJ1-1
CDR3 DNA: TGCGCCAGCAGCTTGGAGAGTAGCACAGATACGCAGTATTTT; CDR3 protein: CASSLESSTDTQYF; V gene: TRBV5-1; CDR3 length: 14; D gene: NA; clone size: NA; J gene: TRBJ2-3
CDR3 DNA: TGTGCCAGCAGCTTAGACGGGAGACAAAATCAGCCCCAGCATTTT; CDR3 protein: CASSLDGRQNQPQHF; V gene: TRBV11-2; CDR3 length: 15; D gene: NA; clone size: few; J gene: TRBJ1-5
CDR3 DNA: TGTGCCAGCAGCTTGTTGGCCAGGGGTAATCAGCCCCAGCATTTT; CDR3 protein: CASSLLARGNQPQHF; V gene: TRBV5-8; CDR3 length: 15; D gene: NA; clone size: few; J gene: TRBJ1-5
CDR3 DNA: TGTGCCAGCAGCCAAGCGGCAGCTAACATTCAGTACTTC; CDR3 protein: CASSQAAANIQYF; V gene: TRBV3-1; CDR3 length: 13; D gene: NA; clone size: few; J gene: TRBJ2-4
CDR3 DNA: TGCAGTGCTAGGAGCTTGGAGCCCCTCACAGATACGCAGTATTTT; CDR3 protein: CSARSLEPLTDTQYF; V gene: TRBV20-1; CDR3 length: 15; D gene: NA; clone size: NA; J gene: TRBJ2-3
CDR3 DNA: TGCAGTGCTAAAAGGACTCGAAACTATGGCTACACCTTC; CDR3 protein: CSAKRTRNYGYTF; V gene: TRBV20-1; CDR3 length: 13; D gene: NA; clone size: NA; J gene: TRBJ1-2
CDR3 DNA: TGTGCCAGCAGCGTCGACGGATTTAATGAAAAACTGTTTTTT; CDR3 protein: CASSVDGFNEKLFF; V gene: TRBV9; CDR3 length: 14; D gene: NA; clone size: many; J gene: TRBJ1-4
CDR3 DNA: TGCAGTGCCGCGGGGACAGCCCAAGAGACCCAGTACTTC; CDR3 protein: CSAAGTAQETQYF; V gene: TRBV20-1; CDR3 length: 13; D gene: NA; clone size: few; J gene: TRBJ2-5